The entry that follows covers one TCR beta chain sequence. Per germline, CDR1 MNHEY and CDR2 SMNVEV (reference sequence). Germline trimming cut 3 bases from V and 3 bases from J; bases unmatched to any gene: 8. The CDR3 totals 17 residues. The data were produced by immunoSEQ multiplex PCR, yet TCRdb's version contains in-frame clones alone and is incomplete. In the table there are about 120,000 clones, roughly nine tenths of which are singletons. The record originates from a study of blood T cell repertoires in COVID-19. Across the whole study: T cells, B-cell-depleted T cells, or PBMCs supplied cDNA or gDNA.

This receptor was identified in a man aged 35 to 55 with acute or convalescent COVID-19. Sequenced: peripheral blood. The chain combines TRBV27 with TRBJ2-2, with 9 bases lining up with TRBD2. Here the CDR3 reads CASSFLAGTKDTGELFF. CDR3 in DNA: TGTGCCAGCAGTTTCCTAGCGGGGACTAAAGACACCGGGGAGCTGTTTTTT.